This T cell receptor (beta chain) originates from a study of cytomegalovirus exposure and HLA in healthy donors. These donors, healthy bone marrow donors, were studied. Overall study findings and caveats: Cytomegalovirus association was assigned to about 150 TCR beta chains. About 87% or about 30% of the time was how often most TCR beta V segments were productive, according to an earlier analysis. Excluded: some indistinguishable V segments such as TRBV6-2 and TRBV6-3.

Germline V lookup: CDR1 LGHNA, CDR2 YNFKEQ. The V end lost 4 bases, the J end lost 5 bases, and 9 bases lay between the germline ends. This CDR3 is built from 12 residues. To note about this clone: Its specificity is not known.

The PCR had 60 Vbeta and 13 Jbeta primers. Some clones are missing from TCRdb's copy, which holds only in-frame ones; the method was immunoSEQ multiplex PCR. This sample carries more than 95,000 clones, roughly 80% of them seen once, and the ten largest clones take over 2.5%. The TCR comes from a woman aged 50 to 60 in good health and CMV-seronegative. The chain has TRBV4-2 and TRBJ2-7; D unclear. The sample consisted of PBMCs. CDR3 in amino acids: CASSLPGHEQYF. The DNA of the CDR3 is TGTGCCAGCAGCCTTCCAGGCCACGAGCAGTACTTC.